Sequencing of this T cell receptor (beta chain) was carried out in a study of blood T cells in healthy people across ages. This CDR3 comprises 14 residues. Germline CDR1 and CDR2: SGHTA and FQGNSA. With 1 base removed from V and 3 bases from J, the gap between germline ends came to 8 bases. A J-beta primer mix and a sample-barcoded 5' primer were used in a second PCR of roughly 6 to 12 cycles. TCRdb fed the 5' RACE reads into MiXCR, producing one record per CDR3 protein. The data hold some 940,000 distinct CDR3 sequences, with almost 30% observed a single time. This same sample was also taken into another study, of T cells of mothers and their children. That study reports: Each mother gave over 9 million TCR beta CDR3 reads; each child, about 3 million.

This chain connects TRBV7-2 to TRBJ2-3, with D hard to call. Material: blood. This TCR came from a woman in her thirties or forties in good health. CDR3 in DNA: TGTGCCAGCAGCTTAGGGTGGGCGACAGATACGCAGTATTTT. This translates into CASSLGWATDTQYF.